This T cell receptor beta chain was identified in a study of CD8 T cells in Susac syndrome. General study points: In its TCR sequencing and HLA analysis, the study acknowledged that the number of individuals was relatively small.

As to this clonotype: Antigen unknown.

RNA in amounts of roughly 0.5 to 1 ug was reverse transcribed with random hexamers. The amplification used immunoSEQ multiplex PCR on TCR beta CDR3; it spanned 54 Vbeta and 13 Jbeta. MiXCR, run by TCRdb on the immunoSEQ multiplex PCR reads, gives a single entry per CDR3 protein. There are some 260,000 distinct CDR3 sequences in the sample; around 84% occur only once, and over 0.09% lies in the top ten. Sequencing of TCR beta was performed on blood CD8+ T cells and on blood CD4+ T cells. Multiple sclerosis controls were treatment-naive patients with stable or active relapsing-remitting disease. This TCR was sampled from a human donor with multiple sclerosis. The sequencing sample was made of CD8+ T cells from PBMCs.

The DNA for the CDR3 is TGCGCCAGCAGGACGGGACAGGGGACAGATACGCAGTATTTT. Its protein is CASRTGQGTDTQYF. The chain is built from TRBV5-1 and TRBJ2-3; the match to TRBD1 covers 10 bases. The CDR3 extends over 14 amino acids. Germline trimming cut 5 bases from V and 3 bases from J; bases unmatched to any gene: 3. CDR1 and CDR2 from the germline V gene are SGHRS and YFSETQ.